This T cell receptor (beta chain) was observed in a study of T cell responses to AZD1222 COVID-19 vaccine. Study-wide points: The number of AZD1222 recipients seropositive at baseline was only six. Donors in the cohort were predominantly white British and more often female, and clonal diversity was possibly underestimated. Nearly half of unique spike-specific TCRs reportedly avoided B.1.351 and B.1.1.7 mutated regions.

Clones were read by immunoSEQ multiplex PCR, and TCRdb kept only the in-frame ones, dropping some. Found here are 100,000 to 150,000 clones, 70% to 90% of them singletons; the top ten hold about 4%. Investigators merged groups given second doses at roughly 4 or roughly 12 weeks. As regards this clone: Its antigen is undetermined.

Germline assignment: CDR1 SGHNT and CDR2 YENEEA. This CDR3 spans 16 amino acids. With V trimmed by 5 bases and J by 1 base, 6 bases remained unmatched. The chain recombines TRBV11-3 with TRBJ1-3; 9 bases fit TRBD1. This receptor was taken from an adult who received the AZD1222 COVID-19 vaccine. The sequenced sample was peripheral blood, obtained 28 days after the second AZD1222 dose. CDR3: CASSKPGTGSGNTIYF. The CDR3 DNA is TGTGCCAGCAGCAAACCCGGGACAGGGTCTGGAAACACCATATATTTT. The whole variable domain, remainder taken from reference TRBV11-3 and TRBJ1-3, is EAGVVQSPRYKIIEKKQPVAFWCNPISGHNTLYWYLQNLGQGPELLIRYENEEAVDDSQLPKDRFSAERLKGVDSTLKIQPAELGDSAVYLCASSKPGTGSGNTIYFGEGSWLTVV.